Presented here are 25 T cell receptor beta chains from one specimen sequenced in a study of OX40 agonist ivuxolimab in advanced cancers. The repertoire was sequenced with immunoSEQ multiplex PCR; TCRdb's copy has only in-frame clones and lacks some. The data show roughly 59,000 clones, with roughly 84% seen just once and approximately 2% held by the top ten. Sequencing was performed on CD4+ or CD8+ T cells sorted from blood, taken in a trial of the OX40 agonist ivuxolimab. The receptors originated from an adult with an advanced solid tumor such as melanoma, head and neck, liver or kidney cancer.

This sequence joins TRBV7-2 and TRBJ2-7, with 10 bases aligning to TRBD1. The CDR3 runs 13 residues. Trimming removed 6 bases from V and 5 bases from J; junction bases left unmatched: 4. Germline lookup yields CDR1 SGHTA and CDR2 FQGNSA. CDR3 sequence reads: CASRRGQGDEQYF. Written as DNA, the CDR3 is TGTGCCAGCAGACGTGGACAGGGGGACGAGCAGTACTTC.

The chain joins TRBV5-1 to TRBJ1-5, with D hard to call. Germline V lookup: CDR1 SGHRS, CDR2 YFSETQ. Trimming removed 2 bases at V and 3 bases at J, with 12 bases between. This CDR3 contains 15 residues. In DNA, the CDR3 is TGCGCCAGCAGCTTAACTGGGGAGGACAATCAGCCCCAGCATTTT. Protein sequence: CASSLTGEDNQPQHF.

The chain employs TRBV7-9 and TRBJ2-5; weak D call: TRBD1 (8 bases). Germline assignment: CDR1 SEHNR and CDR2 FQNEAQ (reference sequence). The V end was cut by 5 bases, the J end by 4 bases, with 23 bases between. CDR3 length: 17 amino acids. The CDR3 loop is CASSGRQGWTRPETQYF. CDR3 sequence (DNA): TGTGCCAGCAGCGGAAGACAGGGGTGGACTAGGCCAGAGACCCAGTACTTC.

In this sample, this clone turned up once. The genes are TRBV6-6 and TRBJ1-2, with D uncertain. From germline, CDR1 is MNHNY and CDR2 SVGAGI (reference sequence). The V gene lost 8 bases and the J gene lost 5 bases, with 15 bases spanning the gap. The CDR3 extends over 13 amino acids. CDR3 residues: CASGELTSYGYTF. In nucleotides, the CDR3 is TGTGCCAGCGGGGAACTGACATCTTATGGCTACACCTTC.

This sequence joins TRBV5-4 and TRBJ1-2; D is unclear. CDR3 length: 13 amino acids. Between the trimmed V and J ends, which lost 4 bases and 8 bases, there was a span of 15 bases. Germline values: CDR1 SGHNT, CDR2 YYREEE (reference sequence). DNA of the CDR3: TGTGCCAGCAGCACGGACGGCCTCCGGGGCTACACCTTC. This codes for CASSTDGLRGYTF.

The V gene is TRBV2, the J gene TRBJ1-2, with D tentatively TRBD1 (6 bases). Between the trimmed V and J ends, which lost 5 bases and 4 bases, there was a span of 11 bases. Germline CDR1 and CDR2: SNHLY and FYNNEI. The CDR3 loop spans 13 amino acids. CDR3 protein: CASSIRDTYGYTF. CDR3 DNA: TGTGCCAGCAGTATACGGGACACCTATGGCTACACCTTC.

The V gene is TRBV28, the J gene TRBJ1-1, with D possibly TRBD1 on 6 matching bases. V lost 6 bases and J lost 7, with 18 bases in between. The CDR3 consists of 14 residues. CDR1 and CDR2 from the germline V gene are MDHEN and SYDVKM. CDR3: CASSRDTLGGEAFF. CDR3 in DNA: TGTGCCAGCAGCCGGGACACCCTTGGGGGTGAAGCTTTCTTT.

This clone has a single count. The J gene is TRBJ2-5, the V gene TRBV28; maybe TRBD1 (6 bases). The germline V and J ends were trimmed by 6 bases and 4 bases, with 15 bases remaining between them. The length of the CDR3 is 14 residues. CDR1 and CDR2 from the germline V gene are MDHEN and SYDVKM. The CDR3 protein is CASSNLRDIETQYF. The CDR3 DNA is TGTGCCAGCAGCAATCTTCGGGACATAGAGACCCAGTACTTC.

The table lists this clone with a few counts. This chain connects TRBV29-1 to TRBJ2-3, with 10 bases fitting TRBD2. V lost 7 bases, J lost 3 bases, and 7 bases stayed unmatched. Looked up from germline, CDR1 is SQVTM and CDR2 is ANQGSEA. CDR3 size: 14 residues. DNA of the CDR3: TGCAGCGCAAATCCGGGACTAGCGACAGATACGCAGTATTTT. This encodes CSANPGLATDTQYF.

The chain employs TRBV6-6 and TRBJ2-5, with 9 positions matching TRBD2. This CDR3 is built from 15 residues. From germline, CDR1 is MNHNY and CDR2 SVGAGI (reference sequence). Trimming took 0 bases from V and 3 from J; bases not matched to a gene: 2. The CDR3 sequence is CASSYSSSGEETQYF. CDR3 nucleotides: TGTGCCAGCAGTTACTCCTCTAGCGGGGAAGAGACCCAGTACTTC.

CDR3 in amino acids: CASSLVSGGSYEQYF. The CDR3 region has the DNA TGTGCCAGCAGCTTGGTTTCGGGGGGCTCCTACGAGCAGTACTTC. V usage is TRBV5-4 and J usage is TRBJ2-7, with 7 bases lining up with TRBD2. The CDR3 loop spans 15 amino acids. Germline V lookup: CDR1 SGHNT, CDR2 YYREEE (reference sequence). V dropped 0 bases and J dropped 0; count of bases not matched to a gene: 3.

In this sample, this clone turned up once. The gene calls are TRBV28 and TRBJ1-2; a possible D gene is TRBD1 (6 bases). Per the germline V gene, CDR1 is MDHEN and CDR2 is SYDVKM. V was pared by 4 bases and J by 2 bases, with 17 bases between. There are 16 residues in the CDR3. The CDR3 loop is CASSSGGGEGNYGYTF. Here the CDR3 DNA reads TGTGCCAGCAGTTCGGGAGGGGGAGAGGGCAACTATGGCTACACCTTC.

V is TRBV4-2 and J is TRBJ1-5; D is unclear. The germline V gene encodes CDR1 LGHNA and CDR2 YNFKEQ. CDR3 length equals 12 residues. Deletions cut 0 bases from V and 12 bases from J, with 9 bases between. As DNA, the CDR3 is TGTGCCAGCAGCCAAGATCAGCGTTACCAGCATTTT. Translated, it gives CASSQDQRYQHF.

The chain joins TRBV30 to TRBJ1-2; D is ambiguous. The V end lost 3 bases, the J end lost 4 bases, and 15 bases lay between the germline ends. This CDR3 is built from 14 residues. Germline assignment: CDR1 GTSNPN and CDR2 SVGIG (reference sequence). DNA for the CDR3: TGTGCCTGGAGGGCGGCCGGGCTCGGCTATGGCTACACCTTC. It codes for CAWRAAGLGYGYTF.

This clone was recorded a few times. V and J are TRBV7-9 and TRBJ1-5; no definite D call. The CDR3 is 12 residues long. V gave up 3 bases and J gave up 5 bases, with 5 bases separating them. Germline V gene sequence: CDR1 SEHNR, CDR2 FQNEAQ (reference sequence). The CDR3 DNA follows: TGTGCCAGCAGCTTTTGGGATCAGCCCCAGCATTTT. Amino acid sequence: CASSFWDQPQHF.

The chain has TRBV5-1 and TRBJ1-1; possibly TRBD1 for D (6 bases). This CDR3 is built from 16 residues. Germline V gives CDR1 SGHRS, CDR2 YFSETQ. With 3 bases removed from V and 2 bases from J, the gap between germline ends came to 17 bases. The CDR3, as DNA: TGCGCCAGCAGCTCTTTCTCCGGGACACTTAACACTGAAGCTTTCTTT. This sequence encodes CASSSFSGTLNTEAFF.

This rearrangement joins TRBV5-1 to TRBJ2-5, with D possibly matching TRBD2 (6 bases). The CDR3 has 13 residues. CDR1 is SGHRS and CDR2 is YFSETQ in the germline V gene. V lost 6 bases to trimming and J lost 4 bases, with 13 bases between them. CDR3 nucleotide sequence: TGCGCCAGCAACCCCGGGGGAACAGAGACCCAGTACTTC. Amino acids: CASNPGGTETQYF.

This clone was seen once. This chain connects TRBV19 to TRBJ2-7, with 10 bases aligning to TRBD1. CDR3 length equals 15 residues. Germline CDR1 and CDR2: LNHDA and SQIVND (reference sequence). Trimming removed 4 bases from V and 5 bases from J; junction bases left unmatched: 8. The CDR3 DNA sequence: TGTGCCAGTAGTACCCCGGGACAGGGGATCCACGAGCAGTACTTC. Protein: CASSTPGQGIHEQYF.

This clone was counted a single time. V usage is TRBV7-9 and J usage is TRBJ2-7, with a weak D call TRBD1 (6 bases). V lost 4 bases and J 6 bases, leaving 13 bases between the germline ends. This CDR3 contains 13 residues. Germline V gives CDR1 SEHNR, CDR2 FQNEAQ (reference sequence). The DNA for the CDR3 is TGTGCCAGCAGCTGGGATGGGGGCGGCGAGCAGTACTTC. Amino acid sequence: CASSWDGGGEQYF. The full variable domain, rest sourced from reference TRBV7-9 and TRBJ2-7, is DTGVSQNPRHKITKRGQNVTFRCDPISEHNRLYWYRQTLGQGPEFLTYFQNEAQLEKSRLLSDRFSAERPKGSFSTLEIQRTEQGDSAMYLCASSWDGGGEQYFGPGTRLTVT.

The V and J genes are TRBV5-1 and TRBJ1-1; no firm D call. The CDR3 runs to 13 residues. Trimming stripped 4 bases from V and 1 base from J, with 8 bases between. Germline values: CDR1 SGHRS, CDR2 YFSETQ. The CDR3 spells CASSEDSNTEAFF. The CDR3 region has the DNA TGCGCCAGCAGCGAGGATTCGAACACTGAAGCTTTCTTT.

The CDR3 reads CAWRENGELFF. The CDR3 DNA is TGTGCCTGGAGGGAGAACGGGGAGCTGTTTTTT. The rearrangement links TRBV30 to TRBJ2-2; D is ambiguous. Germline V gene data show CDR1 as GTSNPN and CDR2 as SVGIG (reference sequence). This CDR3 comprises 11 residues. V lost 3 bases and J 7 bases, leaving 6 bases between the germline ends.

This clone was picked up a small number of times. The CDR3 DNA reads as TGTGCCAGCAGTCTTAGCGGGAGAGGGGGCGAGCAGTACTTC. This encodes CASSLSGRGGEQYF. The chain employs TRBV28 and TRBJ2-7; 9 positions match TRBD2. Germline-derived CDR1 and CDR2 are MDHEN and SYDVKM. The trim removed 5 bases at V and 6 bases at J, leaving 8 bases unmatched. The CDR3 totals 14 residues.

V and J are TRBV7-2 and TRBJ2-5; perhaps D is TRBD1 or TRBD2 (6 bases each). CDR1 SGHTA and CDR2 FQGNSA come from the germline V gene. The CDR3 has 16 amino acids. V dropped 0 bases and J dropped 1 base, with 12 bases sitting between them. This CDR3 is CASSLALWGAQETQYF. In DNA form, the CDR3 reads TGTGCCAGCAGCTTAGCGCTTTGGGGGGCCCAAGAGACCCAGTACTTC.

The chain joins TRBV11-2 to TRBJ2-1, with D tentatively TRBD2 (5 bases). The V and J ends lost 1 base and 0 bases respectively, with 13 bases between them. CDR3 length: 17 residues. In germline, CDR1 is SGHAT, CDR2 FQNNGV. The CDR3 here is CASSLGASLDSYNEQFF. The CDR3 coding sequence is TGTGCCAGCAGCTTAGGCGCTAGCTTGGACTCCTACAATGAGCAGTTCTTC.

This clone was picked up a small number of times. The rearrangement uses TRBV2 and TRBJ1-4, with a weak D call TRBD1 (6 bases). This CDR3 is 12 amino acids long. With 6 bases removed from V and 10 bases from J, the gap between germline ends came to 12 bases. Germline CDR1 and CDR2: SNHLY and FYNNEI. CDR3: CASRRQEGKLFF. As DNA, the CDR3 is TGTGCCAGCAGGCGACAGGAAGGAAAACTGTTTTTT.